This entry concerns a single TCR beta chain. This entry belongs to a study of blood T cell repertoires in COVID-19. Background on the study: Samples representing acute and convalescent COVID-19 were sourced from the United States, Italy and Spain.

Germline CDR1 ENHRY, CDR2 SYGVKD. The CDR3 totals 14 residues. Trimming shortened V by 4 bases and J by 0 bases, and 10 bases separated the two germline ends. Data came from immunoSEQ multiplex PCR; TCRdb stores just in-frame clones and leaves some out. The repertoire consists of 55,000 to 75,000 clones, with approximately 88% occurring once and the leading ten covering roughly 4%. Sequenced material: peripheral blood. The origin of this receptor is a man aged 45-65 years with active COVID-19. The genes are TRBV10-3 and TRBJ2-7; maybe TRBD1 (6 bases). The CDR3 is CAISVRGSSYEQYF. The CDR3 DNA is TGTGCCATCAGTGTTAGGGGGAGCTCCTACGAGCAGTACTTC.